The following is a TCR beta chain sequence with its context. Its matching antigen is unknown. Every isolated RNA sample was fully reverse transcribed, so sequencing captured expressed TCRB transcripts. Data came from immunoSEQ multiplex PCR; TCRdb stores just in-frame clones and leaves some out. The sample lists a few hundred thousand clones; about 13% were seen once. The data are from a study of beta chain features in type 1 diabetes. Study details: In age, gender and cell yields, patients were similar to healthy donors.

The V gene's germline CDR1 is LGHNT and CDR2 FRNRAP. The CDR3 is made up of 14 amino acids. V was pared by 6 bases and J by 8 bases, with 4 bases of the junction left unmatched. Cell sorting via CD45RO/CCR7/CD25/CD127/CD95/CD27 was performed to obtain CD4+ naive, central memory, regulatory and stem cell-like memory cells. Study-wide points: Among all four CD4+ subsets, Type 1 diabetes patients had TCRB CDR3s that were moderately but significantly shorter.

Sequenced: naive CD4+ T cells from blood. The sequence was collected from a woman aged 18-35 years with type 1 diabetes. The chain employs TRBV12-5 and TRBJ2-1; 13 nucleotides align to TRBD2. Here the CDR3 reads CASGRLAGGDEQFF. The CDR3 region has the DNA TGTGCTAGTGGACGACTAGCGGGAGGTGATGAGCAGTTCTTC.